Below, 5 T cell receptor beta chains from the same sample are listed, as sequenced in a study of CD8+ T cells in alopecia areata. Extraction and reverse transcription of RNA yielded cDNA as the sequencing template. Here immunoSEQ multiplex PCR was the method, and the copy in TCRdb shows in-frame clones only, minus some. The sample holds about 190,000 clones; about three fifths are singletons and the top ten take 0.85% to 1.3%. Regarding treatment: oral pan-JAK inhibitor, 5-10 mg twice daily. The material was CD4+ T cells sorted from blood, obtained at week 24, from a patient treated with tofacitinib. The receptors derive from a human donor with alopecia areata.

As for this clone: Different DNA sequences within this sample yield the same CDR3. V is TRBV30 and J is TRBJ1-5; the D gene is possibly TRBD1 (5 bases). Germline V gives CDR1 GTSNPN, CDR2 SVGIG (reference sequence). The V end lost 0 bases, the J end lost 3 bases, and 6 bases lay between the germline ends. This CDR3 comprises 13 residues. In nucleotides, the CDR3 is TGTGCCTGGAGTGTGGGGGTCAATCAGCCCCAGCATTTT. Translation: CAWSVGVNQPQHF. Variable domain in full (rest from reference TRBV30 and TRBJ1-5): SQTIHQWPATLVQPVGSPLSLECTVEGTSNPNLYWYRQAAGRGLQLLFYSVGIGQISSEVPQNLSASRPQDRQFILSSKKLLLSDSGFYLCAWSVGVNQPQHFGDGTRLSIL.

The rearrangement uses TRBV27 and TRBJ2-7; D uncertain. Looked up from germline, CDR1 is MNHEY and CDR2 is SMNVEV (reference sequence). V lost 2 bases, J lost 3 bases, and 8 bases lay in between. The CDR3 length is 13 residues. The CDR3 region has the DNA TGTGCCAGCAGTTTAGTACAGAGCTACGAGCAGTACTTC. The encoded protein is CASSLVQSYEQYF.

The gene calls are TRBV7-2 and TRBJ2-4, with 14 nucleotides matching TRBD2. The CDR3 loop spans 17 amino acids. J gave up 7 bases and V 4 bases, and 9 bases lay outside the gene matches. Germline V gene lookup returns CDR1 SGHTA and CDR2 FQGNSA. CDR3 amino acids: CASSSTGTSGGGNIQYF. The DNA for the CDR3 is TGTGCCAGCAGCTCAACCGGGACTAGCGGGGGAGGGAACATTCAGTACTTC.

CDR3 region: CASSLAQGINEKLFF. CDR3 sequence (DNA): TGTGCCAGCAGCTTAGCACAGGGGATTAATGAAAAACTGTTTTTT. The chain couples TRBV7-8 to TRBJ1-4, with TRBD1 matching over 7 bases. Germline V gene data show CDR1 as SGHVS and CDR2 as FQNEAQ. CDR3 length: 15 residues. The V gene end was trimmed by 0 bases and the J gene end by 4 bases; junction bases not matched to a gene: 2. Based on the CDR3 plus reference TRBV7-8 and TRBJ1-4, the full variable domain is GAGVSQSPRYKVAKRGQDVALRCDPISGHVSLFWYQQALGQGPEFLTYFQNEAQLDKSGLPSDRFFAERPEGSVSTLKIQRTQQEDSAVYLCASSLAQGINEKLFFGSGTQLSVL.

The chain couples TRBV15 to TRBJ1-2; D gene unclear. Trimming removed 3 bases from V and 10 bases from J, with 9 bases in between. Per germline, CDR1 LNHNV and CDR2 YYDKDF (reference sequence). The CDR3 consists of 11 residues. The CDR3 spells CATSSGPYYTF. The CDR3 nucleotides are TGTGCCACCAGCAGCGGACCTTACTACACCTTC. The variable domain in full, completed from reference TRBV15 and TRBJ1-2, reads DAMVIQNPRYQVTQFGKPVTLSCSQTLNHNVMYWYQQKSSQAPKLLFHYYDKDFNNEADTPDNFQSRRPNTSFCFLDIRSPGLGDTAMYLCATSSGPYYTFGSGTRLTVV.